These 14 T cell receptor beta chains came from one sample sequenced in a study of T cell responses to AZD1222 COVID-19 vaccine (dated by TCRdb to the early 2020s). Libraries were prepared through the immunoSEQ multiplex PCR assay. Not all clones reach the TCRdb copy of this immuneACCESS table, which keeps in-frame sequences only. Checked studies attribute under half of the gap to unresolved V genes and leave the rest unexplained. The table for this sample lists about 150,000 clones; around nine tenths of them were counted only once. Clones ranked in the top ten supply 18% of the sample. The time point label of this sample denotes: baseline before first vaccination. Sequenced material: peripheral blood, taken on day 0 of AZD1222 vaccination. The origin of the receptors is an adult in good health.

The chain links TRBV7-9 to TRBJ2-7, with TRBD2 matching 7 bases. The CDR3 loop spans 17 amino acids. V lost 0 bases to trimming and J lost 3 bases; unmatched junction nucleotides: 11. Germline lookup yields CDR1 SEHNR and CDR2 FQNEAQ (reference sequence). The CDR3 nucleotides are TGTGCCAGCAGCTTAGCACTGGAAATAGCGGGTTTCTACGAGCAGTACTTC. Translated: CASSLALEIAGFYEQYF.

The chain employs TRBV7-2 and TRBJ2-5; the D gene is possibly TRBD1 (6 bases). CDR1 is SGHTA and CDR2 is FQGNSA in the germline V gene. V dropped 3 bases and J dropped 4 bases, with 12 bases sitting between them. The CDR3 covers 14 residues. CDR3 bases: TGTGCCAGCAGCTTCTGGGGGCAGGGAGAGACCCAGTACTTC. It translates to CASSFWGQGETQYF.

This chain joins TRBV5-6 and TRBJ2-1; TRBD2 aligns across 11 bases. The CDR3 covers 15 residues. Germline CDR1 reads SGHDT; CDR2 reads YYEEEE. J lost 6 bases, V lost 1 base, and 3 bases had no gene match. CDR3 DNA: TGTGCCAGCAGCTTGACTAGCGGGGGAGGCAATGAGCAGTTCTTC. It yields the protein CASSLTSGGGNEQFF.

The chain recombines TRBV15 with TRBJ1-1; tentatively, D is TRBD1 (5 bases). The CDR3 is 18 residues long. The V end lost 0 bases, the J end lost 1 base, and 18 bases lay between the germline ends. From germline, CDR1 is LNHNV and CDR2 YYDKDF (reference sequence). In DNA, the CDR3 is TGTGCCACCAGCAGAGATCCCCAGGGTATAATGTGGAACACTGAAGCTTTCTTT. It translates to CATSRDPQGIMWNTEAFF.

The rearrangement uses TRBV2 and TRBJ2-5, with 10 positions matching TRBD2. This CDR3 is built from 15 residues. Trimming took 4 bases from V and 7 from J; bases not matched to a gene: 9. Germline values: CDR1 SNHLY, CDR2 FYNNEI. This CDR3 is CASSGPSGGPRTQYF. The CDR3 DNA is TGTGCCAGCAGTGGGCCTAGCGGGGGCCCCCGGACCCAGTACTTC.

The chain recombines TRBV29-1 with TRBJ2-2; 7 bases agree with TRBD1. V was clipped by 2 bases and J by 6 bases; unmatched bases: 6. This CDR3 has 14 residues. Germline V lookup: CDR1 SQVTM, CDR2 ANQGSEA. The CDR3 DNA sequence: TGCAGCGTTGAAAAGGGGGCAGCGTCCGGGGAGCTGTTTTTT. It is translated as CSVEKGAASGELFF.

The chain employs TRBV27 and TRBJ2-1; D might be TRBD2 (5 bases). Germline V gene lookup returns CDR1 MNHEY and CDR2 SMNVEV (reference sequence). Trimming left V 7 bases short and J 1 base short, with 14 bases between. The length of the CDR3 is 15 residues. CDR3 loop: CASTPVGVSYNEQFF. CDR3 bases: TGTGCCAGCACCCCGGTCGGGGTATCCTACAATGAGCAGTTCTTC.

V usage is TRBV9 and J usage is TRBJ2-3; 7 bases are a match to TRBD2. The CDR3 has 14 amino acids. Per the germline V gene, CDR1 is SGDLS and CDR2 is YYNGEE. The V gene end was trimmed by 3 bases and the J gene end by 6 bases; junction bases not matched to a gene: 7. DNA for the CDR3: TGTGCCAGCAGCGCGGGGGGTAGCGGGGATACGCAGTATTTT. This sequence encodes CASSAGGSGDTQYF.

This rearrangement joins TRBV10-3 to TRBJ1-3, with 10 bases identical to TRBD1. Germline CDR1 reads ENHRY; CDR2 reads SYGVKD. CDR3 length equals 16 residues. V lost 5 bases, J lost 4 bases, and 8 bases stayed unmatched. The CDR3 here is CAISHLGQGSGNTIYF. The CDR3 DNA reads TGTGCCATCAGTCACCTGGGACAGGGGTCCGGAAACACCATATATTTT.

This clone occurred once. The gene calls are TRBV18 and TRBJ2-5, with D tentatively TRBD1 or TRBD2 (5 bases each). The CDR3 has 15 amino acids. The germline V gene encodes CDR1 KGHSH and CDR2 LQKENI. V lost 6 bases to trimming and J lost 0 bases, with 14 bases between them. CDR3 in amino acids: CASSQGTVYQETQYF. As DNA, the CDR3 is TGTGCCAGCTCGCAAGGGACCGTGTACCAAGAGACCCAGTACTTC.

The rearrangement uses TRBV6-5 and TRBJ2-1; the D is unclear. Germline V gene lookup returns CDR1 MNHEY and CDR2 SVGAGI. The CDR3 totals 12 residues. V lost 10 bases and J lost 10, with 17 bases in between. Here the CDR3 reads CATKTGVWEQFF. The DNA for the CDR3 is TGTGCCACCAAAACGGGCGTCTGGGAGCAGTTCTTC.

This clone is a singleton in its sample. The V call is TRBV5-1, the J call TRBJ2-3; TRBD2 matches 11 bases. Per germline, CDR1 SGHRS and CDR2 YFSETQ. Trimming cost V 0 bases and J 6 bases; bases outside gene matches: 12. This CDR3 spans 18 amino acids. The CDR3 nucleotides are TGCGCCAGCAGCTTGGGGACTAGCGGGCCTCCCTCGGTGGATACGCAGTATTTT. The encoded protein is CASSLGTSGPPSVDTQYF.

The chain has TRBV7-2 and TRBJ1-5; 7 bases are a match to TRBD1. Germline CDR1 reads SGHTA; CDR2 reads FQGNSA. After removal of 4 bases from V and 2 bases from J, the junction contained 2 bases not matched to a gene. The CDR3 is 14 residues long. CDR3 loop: CASSSGTGNQPQHF. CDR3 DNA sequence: TGTGCCAGCAGCTCGGGGACAGGCAATCAGCCCCAGCATTTT.

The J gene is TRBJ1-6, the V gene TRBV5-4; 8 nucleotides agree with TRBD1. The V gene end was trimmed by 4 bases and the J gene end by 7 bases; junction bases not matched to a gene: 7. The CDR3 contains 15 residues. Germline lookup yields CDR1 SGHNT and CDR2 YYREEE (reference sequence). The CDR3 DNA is TGTGCCAGCAGCACGGACAGGGCGATCAATTCACCCCTCCACTTT. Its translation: CASSTDRAINSPLHF. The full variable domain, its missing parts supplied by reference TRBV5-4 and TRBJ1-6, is ETGVTQSPTHLIKTRGQQVTLRCSSQSGHNTVSWYQQALGQGPQFIFQYYREEENGRGNFPPRFSGLQFPNYSSELNVNALELDDSALYLCASSTDRAINSPLHFGNGTRLTVT.